The 6 T cell receptor beta chains below come from one sample, sequenced in a study of blood T cell repertoires in COVID-19 (TCRdb year 2020). Library creation used the immunoSEQ multiplex PCR assay. TCRdb's version of the immuneACCESS table is confined to in-frame rearrangements and falls short of the full clone set. An unresolved V gene accounts for under half of the shortfall where checked; the remainder is of unknown origin. This sample lists around 120,000 clones; approximately 87% were detected once. The top ten clones comprise about 7.4% of the sample. The sample consisted of peripheral blood. The receptors derive from a man between 65 and 80 years old who had recovered from COVID-19.

The chain carries TRBV7-9 and TRBJ1-1; D is unclear. The CDR3 extends over 14 amino acids. V shed 5 bases and J shed 6 bases, with 16 bases lying between them. Looked up from germline, CDR1 is SEHNR and CDR2 is FQNEAQ (reference sequence). Written as DNA, the CDR3 is TGTGCCAGCAGCAGCTCCTCGGGAGGAGCTGAAGCTTTCTTT. As protein: CASSSSSGGAEAFF.

The rearrangement joins TRBV7-2 to TRBJ2-1; TRBD2 matches at 7 bases. The CDR3 extends over 16 amino acids. V trimming: 1 base; J trimming: 7 bases; junction bases outside the gene matches: 10. Germline V gene lookup returns CDR1 SGHTA and CDR2 FQGNSA. CDR3 DNA sequence: TGTGCCAGCAGCTTAGGGTGGTCTAGCGGAGCTAATGAGCAGTTCTTC. This gives the protein CASSLGWSSGANEQFF.

V is TRBV28 and J is TRBJ1-1; TRBD1 matches 8 bases. Germline V gives CDR1 MDHEN, CDR2 SYDVKM. The J segment lost 0 bases and the V segment lost 5 bases, leaving 5 bases of the junction unmatched. This CDR3 has 15 residues. The CDR3 here is CASSLRQGMNTEAFF. The DNA of the CDR3 is TGTGCCAGCAGTCTAAGACAGGGGATGAACACTGAAGCTTTCTTT. Filled out from reference TRBV28 and TRBJ1-1, the complete variable domain reads DVKVTQSSRYLVKRTGEKVFLECVQDMDHENMFWYRQDPGLGLRLIYFSYDVKMKEKGDIPEGYSVSREKKERFSLILESASTNQTSMYLCASSLRQGMNTEAFFGQGTRLTVV.

The V and J genes are TRBV5-1 and TRBJ1-3; TRBD1 aligns across 7 bases. V dropped 3 bases and J dropped 1; count of bases not matched to a gene: 7. Germline V lookup: CDR1 SGHRS, CDR2 YFSETQ. The CDR3 runs to 16 residues. The CDR3 protein is CASSSSYRGSGNTIYF. CDR3 coding DNA: TGCGCCAGCAGCTCCTCTTACAGGGGATCTGGAAACACCATATATTTT.

This clone has just one count. The rearrangement joins TRBV5-4 to TRBJ2-2; 14 positions match TRBD2. V dropped 4 bases and J dropped 5; count of bases not matched to a gene: 7. The CDR3 is 17 residues long. Looked up from germline, CDR1 is SGHNT and CDR2 is YYREEE (reference sequence). CDR3 sequence: CASSAGTSGRETGELFF. CDR3 bases: TGTGCCAGCAGCGCTGGGACTAGCGGGAGAGAAACCGGGGAGCTGTTTTTT.

The gene calls are TRBV7-7 and TRBJ2-5, with D perhaps TRBD2 (5 bases). The CDR3 covers 15 residues. V was cut by 4 bases and J by 5 bases, with 17 bases left in between. Germline V gene data show CDR1 as SSHAT and CDR2 as FNYEAQ (reference sequence). CDR3 DNA: TGTGCCAGCAGCTCCCGGAGCTTTGGCGGGGAGACCCAGTACTTC. It encodes CASSSRSFGGETQYF.